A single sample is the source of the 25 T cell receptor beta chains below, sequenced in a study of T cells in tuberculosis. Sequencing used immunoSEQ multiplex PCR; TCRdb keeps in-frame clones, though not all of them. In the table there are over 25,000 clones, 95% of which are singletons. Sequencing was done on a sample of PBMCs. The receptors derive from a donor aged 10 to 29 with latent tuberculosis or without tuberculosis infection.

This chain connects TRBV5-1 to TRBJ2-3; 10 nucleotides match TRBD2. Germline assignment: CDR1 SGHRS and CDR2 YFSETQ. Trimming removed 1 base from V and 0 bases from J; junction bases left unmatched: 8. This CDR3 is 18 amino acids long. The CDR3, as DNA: TGCGCCAGCAGCTTGTTCCCAGCTAGCGGGGGAAGCACAGATACGCAGTATTTT. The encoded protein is CASSLFPASGGSTDTQYF.

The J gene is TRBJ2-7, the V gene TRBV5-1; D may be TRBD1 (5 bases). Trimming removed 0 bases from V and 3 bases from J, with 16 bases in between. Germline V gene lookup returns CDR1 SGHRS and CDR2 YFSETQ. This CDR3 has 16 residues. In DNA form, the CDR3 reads TGCGCCAGCAGCTTGGGGAACAGGTGGGCGGACTACGAGCAGTACTTC. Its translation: CASSLGNRWADYEQYF.

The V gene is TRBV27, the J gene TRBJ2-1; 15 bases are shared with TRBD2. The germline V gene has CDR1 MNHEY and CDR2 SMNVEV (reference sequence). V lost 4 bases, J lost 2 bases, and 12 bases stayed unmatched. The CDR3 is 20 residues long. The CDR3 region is CASSSLSLWTSGRAYNEQFF. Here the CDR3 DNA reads TGTGCCAGCAGTTCCCTTAGTCTCTGGACTAGCGGGAGGGCCTACAATGAGCAGTTCTTC.

CDR3 sequence reads: CASSLGRKAGEISYEQYF. CDR3 nucleotides: TGTGCCAGCAGCTTAGGGAGGAAGGCGGGAGAGATATCCTACGAGCAGTACTTC. The chain carries TRBV7-6 and TRBJ2-7; 7 nucleotides align to TRBD2. From germline, CDR1 is SGHVS and CDR2 FNYEAQ. CDR3 length: 18 residues. The ends lost 1 base at V and 1 base at J; junction bases unmatched: 13.

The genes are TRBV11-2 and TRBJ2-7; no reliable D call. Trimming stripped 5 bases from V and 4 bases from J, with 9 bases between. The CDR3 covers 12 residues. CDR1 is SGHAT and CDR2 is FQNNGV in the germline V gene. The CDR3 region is CASSRGRYEQYF. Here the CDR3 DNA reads TGTGCCAGCAGCCGCGGTCGTTACGAGCAGTACTTC.

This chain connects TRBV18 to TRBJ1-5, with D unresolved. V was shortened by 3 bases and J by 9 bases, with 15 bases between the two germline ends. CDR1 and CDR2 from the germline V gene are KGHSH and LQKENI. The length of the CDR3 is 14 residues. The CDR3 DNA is TGTGCCAGCTCACCGGAGGCAGGAGGCCCGCCCCAGCATTTT. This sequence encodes CASSPEAGGPPQHF.

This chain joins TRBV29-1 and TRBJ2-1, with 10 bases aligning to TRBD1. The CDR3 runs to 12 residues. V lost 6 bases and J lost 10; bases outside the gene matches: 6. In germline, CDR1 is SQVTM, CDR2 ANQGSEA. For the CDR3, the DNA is TGCAGCGTCCGACAGGGGGCGTACGAGCAGTTCTTC. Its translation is CSVRQGAYEQFF.

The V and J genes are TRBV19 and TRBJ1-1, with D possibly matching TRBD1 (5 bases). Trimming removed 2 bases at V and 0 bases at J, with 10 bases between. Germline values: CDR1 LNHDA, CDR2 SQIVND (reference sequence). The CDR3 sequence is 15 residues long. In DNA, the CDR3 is TGTGCCAGTAGTATATTTGCAGGGTTGAACACTGAAGCTTTCTTT. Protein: CASSIFAGLNTEAFF. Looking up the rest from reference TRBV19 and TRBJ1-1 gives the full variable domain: DGGITQSPKYLFRKEGQNVTLSCEQNLNHDAMYWYRQDPGQGLRLIYYSQIVNDFQKGDIAEGYSVSREKKESFPLTVTSAQKNPTAFYLCASSIFAGLNTEAFFGQGTRLTVV.

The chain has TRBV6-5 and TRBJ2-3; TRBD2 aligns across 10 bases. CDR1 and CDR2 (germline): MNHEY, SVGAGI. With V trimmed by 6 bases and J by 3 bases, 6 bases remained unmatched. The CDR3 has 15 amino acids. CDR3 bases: TGTGCCAGCAGGGGGACTAGCGCTGAAACAGATACGCAGTATTTT. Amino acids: CASRGTSAETDTQYF.

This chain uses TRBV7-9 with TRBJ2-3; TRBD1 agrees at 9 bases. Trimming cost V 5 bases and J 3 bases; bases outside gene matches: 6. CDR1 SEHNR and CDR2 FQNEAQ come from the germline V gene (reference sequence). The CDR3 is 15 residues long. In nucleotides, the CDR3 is TGTGCCAGCAGCGGGACAGGGTCGAGGACAGATACGCAGTATTTT. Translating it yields CASSGTGSRTDTQYF.

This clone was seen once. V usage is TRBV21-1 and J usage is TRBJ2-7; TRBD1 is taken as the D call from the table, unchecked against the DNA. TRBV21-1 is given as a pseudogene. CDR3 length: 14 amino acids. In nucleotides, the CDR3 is TGTGCCAGCAGCAAGGGGGACAGTAACTACGAGCAGTACTTC. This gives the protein CASSKGDSNYEQYF.

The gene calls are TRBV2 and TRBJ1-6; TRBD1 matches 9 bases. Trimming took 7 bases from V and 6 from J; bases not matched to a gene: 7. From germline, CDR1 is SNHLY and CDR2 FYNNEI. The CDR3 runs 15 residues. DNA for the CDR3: TGTGCCAGCACTTCGACAGGGGGAGGTAATTCACCCCTCCACTTT. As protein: CASTSTGGGNSPLHF.

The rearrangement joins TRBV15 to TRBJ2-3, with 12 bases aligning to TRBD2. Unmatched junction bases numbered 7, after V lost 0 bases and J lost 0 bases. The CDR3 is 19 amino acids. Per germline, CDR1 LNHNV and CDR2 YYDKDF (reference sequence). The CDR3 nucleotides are TGTGCCACCAGCAGAGATAAACTAGCGGGGGGATCCAGCACAGATACGCAGTATTTT. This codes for CATSRDKLAGGSSTDTQYF. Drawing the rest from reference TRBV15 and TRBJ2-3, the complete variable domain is DAMVIQNPRYQVTQFGKPVTLSCSQTLNHNVMYWYQQKSSQAPKLLFHYYDKDFNNEADTPDNFQSRRPNTSFCFLDIRSPGLGDTAMYLCATSRDKLAGGSSTDTQYFGPGTRLTVL.

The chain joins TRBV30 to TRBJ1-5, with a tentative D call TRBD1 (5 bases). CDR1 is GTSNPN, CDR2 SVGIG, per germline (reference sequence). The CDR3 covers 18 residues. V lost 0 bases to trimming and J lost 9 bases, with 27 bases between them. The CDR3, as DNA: TGTGCCTGGAGTGTGGGGACGGGACTGTTCGTCCCTAGTCCGCCCCAGCATTTT. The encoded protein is CAWSVGTGLFVPSPPQHF.

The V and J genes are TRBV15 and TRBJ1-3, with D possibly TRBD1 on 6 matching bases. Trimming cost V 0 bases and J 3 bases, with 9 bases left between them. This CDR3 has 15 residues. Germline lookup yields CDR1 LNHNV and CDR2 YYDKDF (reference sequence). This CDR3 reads CATSRDPTGGNTIYF. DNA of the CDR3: TGTGCCACCAGCAGAGACCCGACAGGTGGAAACACCATATATTTT.

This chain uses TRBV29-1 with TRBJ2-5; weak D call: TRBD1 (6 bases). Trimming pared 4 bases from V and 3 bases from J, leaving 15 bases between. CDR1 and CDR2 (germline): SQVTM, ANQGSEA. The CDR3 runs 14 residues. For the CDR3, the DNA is TGCAGCGTTGTACGGGACACGAACGAAGAGACCCAGTACTTC. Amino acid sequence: CSVVRDTNEETQYF. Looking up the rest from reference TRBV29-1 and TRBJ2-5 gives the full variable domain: SAVISQKPSRDICQRGTSLTIQCQVDSQVTMMFWYRQQPGQSLTLIATANQGSEATYESGFVIDKFPISRPNLTFSTLTVSNMSPEDSSIYLCSVVRDTNEETQYFGPGTRLLVL.

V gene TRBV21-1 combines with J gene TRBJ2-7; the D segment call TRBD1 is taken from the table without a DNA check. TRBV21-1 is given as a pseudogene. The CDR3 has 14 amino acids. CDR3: CASSTRQGDDEQYF. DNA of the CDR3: TGTGCCAGCAGCACTAGACAGGGGGACGACGAGCAGTACTTC.

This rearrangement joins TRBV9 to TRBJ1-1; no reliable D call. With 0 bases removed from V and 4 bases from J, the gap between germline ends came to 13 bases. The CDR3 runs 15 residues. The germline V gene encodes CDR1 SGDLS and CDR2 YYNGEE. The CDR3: CASSVGGSGVTEAFF. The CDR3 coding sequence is TGTGCCAGCAGCGTAGGAGGGTCGGGAGTCACTGAAGCTTTCTTT.

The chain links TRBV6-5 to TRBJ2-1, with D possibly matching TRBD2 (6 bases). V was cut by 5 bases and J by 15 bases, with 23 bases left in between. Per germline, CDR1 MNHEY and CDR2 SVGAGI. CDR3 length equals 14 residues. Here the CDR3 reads CASSPGIAVGGLFF. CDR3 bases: TGTGCCAGCAGTCCCGGGATAGCGGTAGGAGGTCTGTTCTTC.

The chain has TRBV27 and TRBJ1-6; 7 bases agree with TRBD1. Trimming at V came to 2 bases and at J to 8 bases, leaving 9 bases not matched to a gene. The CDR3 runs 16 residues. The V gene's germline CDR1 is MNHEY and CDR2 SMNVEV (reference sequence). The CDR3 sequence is CASSLTGRGVDSPLHF. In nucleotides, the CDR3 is TGTGCCAGCAGTTTAACCGGCAGGGGGGTGGATTCACCCCTCCACTTT.

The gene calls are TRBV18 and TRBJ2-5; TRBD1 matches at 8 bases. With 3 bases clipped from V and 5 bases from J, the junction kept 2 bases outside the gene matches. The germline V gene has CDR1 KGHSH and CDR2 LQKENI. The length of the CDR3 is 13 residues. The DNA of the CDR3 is TGTGCCAGCTCACCCGACAGGGGTGAGACCCAGTACTTC. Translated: CASSPDRGETQYF.

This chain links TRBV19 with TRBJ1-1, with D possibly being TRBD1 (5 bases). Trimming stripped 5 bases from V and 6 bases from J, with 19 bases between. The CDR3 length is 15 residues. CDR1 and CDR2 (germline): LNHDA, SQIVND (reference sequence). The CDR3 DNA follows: TGTGCCAGTAGTGGCAGGCAGGGACTTCGCCCTGAAGCTTTCTTT. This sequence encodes CASSGRQGLRPEAFF.

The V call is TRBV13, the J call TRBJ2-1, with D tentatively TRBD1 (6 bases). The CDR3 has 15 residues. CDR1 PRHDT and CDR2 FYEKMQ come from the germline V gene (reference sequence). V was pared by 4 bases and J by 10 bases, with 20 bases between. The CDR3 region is CASSSPTSRGEEQFF. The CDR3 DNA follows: TGTGCCAGCAGCTCACCAACCTCCAGGGGAGAGGAGCAGTTCTTC.

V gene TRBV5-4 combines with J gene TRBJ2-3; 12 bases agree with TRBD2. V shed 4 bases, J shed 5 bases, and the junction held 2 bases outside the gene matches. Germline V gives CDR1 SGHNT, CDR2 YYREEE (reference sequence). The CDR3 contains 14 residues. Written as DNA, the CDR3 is TGTGCCAGCAGCCCGGGACTAGCGGGAGATACGCAGTATTTT. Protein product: CASSPGLAGDTQYF. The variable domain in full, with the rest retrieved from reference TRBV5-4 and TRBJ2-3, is ETGVTQSPTHLIKTRGQQVTLRCSSQSGHNTVSWYQQALGQGPQFIFQYYREEENGRGNFPPRFSGLQFPNYSSELNVNALELDDSALYLCASSPGLAGDTQYFGPGTRLTVL.

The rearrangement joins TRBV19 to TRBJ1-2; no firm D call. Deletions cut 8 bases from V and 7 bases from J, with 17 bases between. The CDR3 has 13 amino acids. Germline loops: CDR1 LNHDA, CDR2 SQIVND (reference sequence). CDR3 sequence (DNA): TGTGCCAGTCGAGGGTCTCAGGCTGCTGGCTACACCTTC. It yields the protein CASRGSQAAGYTF.